This T cell receptor (beta chain) derives from a study of blood T cell repertoires in COVID-19. The wider study: In each case, the material was cDNA or gDNA derived from T cells, B-cell-depleted T cells, or PBMCs.

Per the original methods: By means of reference gene primer amplification, nucleated cell counts were estimated. Clones were sequenced by immunoSEQ multiplex PCR, and TCRdb holds only the in-frame ones, with some missing. V and J calls plus clone size are reproduced from that table; the DNA served to infer D and trimming. The table includes around 40,000 clones, around nine tenths detected once. Germline V gives CDR1 MNHEY, CDR2 SVGAGI. V was clipped by 10 bases and J by 5 bases, with 14 bases between them. The CDR3 is 13 residues long. This clonotype was sampled from a human donor in a cohort sampled during active COVID-19. The chain is built from TRBV6-5 and TRBJ2-2; D is possibly TRBD1 (5 bases). Sequencing was done on a sample of peripheral blood. The CDR3 DNA sequence: TGTGCCAACTCAGACAGATTTACCGGGGAGCTGTTTTTT. Translating gives CANSDRFTGELFF.